The present TCR beta chain was sequenced within a study of blood T cell repertoires in COVID-19. Looking at the study overall: Samples taken during acute and convalescent COVID-19 were collected in the United States, Italy and Spain. From T cells, B-cell-depleted T cells, or PBMCs came the material, which was cDNA or gDNA.

As originally analysed: Amplification from reference gene primers served as the basis for estimated nucleated cell counts. The protocol was immunoSEQ multiplex PCR, while the TCRdb copy is restricted to in-frame clones and leaves out a portion. D and trimming were read from the DNA, whereas the V and J calls and clone size are those reported in that table. This sample has under 550,000 clones, with 85% to 90% found just once. Germline V gene data show CDR1 as LGHDT and CDR2 as YNNKEL (reference sequence). Trimming took 4 bases from V and 6 from J, leaving 12 bases between them. The CDR3 is 13 residues long. Enrollment of patients from Seattle took place during active infection, with longitudinal follow-up.

The origin of this receptor is a man younger than 35 with COVID-19, enrolled during active disease. The gene calls are TRBV3-1 (or the pseudogene TRBV3-2) and TRBJ1-1, with a possible D match to TRBD1 (6 bases). The sequenced sample was peripheral blood. The CDR3 here is CASSPGAGAEAFF. The DNA for the CDR3 is TGTGCCAGCAGCCCTGGGGCAGGGGCTGAAGCTTTCTTT.